The sequence of this T cell receptor (beta chain) was determined in a study of T cells in Graves' hyperthyroidism and ophthalmopathy. Concerning this clonotype itself: No antigen is known for it.

The V gene's germline CDR1 is SEHNR and CDR2 FQNEAQ (reference sequence). The CDR3 extends over 15 amino acids. Trimming took off 7 bases at V and 4 bases at J, with 18 bases between the two ends. TCR beta CDR3 sequences were amplified from RNA transcripts. First-round RT-PCR targeting the TCR CDR3 was performed with the HTBI primer set. TCRdb reanalysed the multiplex PCR reads using MiXCR and keeps one entry per CDR3 protein. The table lists about 700,000 distinct CDR3 sequences, 14% of them singletons. Study results and caveats: From stable hyperthyroidism, ophthalmopathy was separated by a 13 V-J model. Most expanded thyroid clonotypes above 0.001 recurred in blood.

Together with thyroid ultrasound, orbital computed tomography, serum thyroxine and TRAb, clinical symptoms were used for diagnoses. The V gene is TRBV7-9, the J gene TRBJ2-3; either TRBD1 or TRBD2 may fit D (6 bases each). Sequences were obtained from blood. The clonotype comes from a woman aged 18-29 years with Graves' hyperthyroidism. CDR3 in amino acids: CASMGGPGGADTQYF. The CDR3 DNA reads as TGTGCCAGCATGGGGGGCCCCGGCGGGGCAGATACGCAGTATTTT.